Ten or more counts support the clone carrying this T cell receptor (beta chain). Time point noted: after trial treatment. Noted treatment: LDRT plus nivolumab, ipilimumab, low-dose cyclophosphamide and aspirin (RACIN trial). Donors received nivolumab, ipilimumab, aspirin, low-dose cyclophosphamide and low-dose radiotherapy. With TRAV- and TRBV-specific primers, first-strand cDNA was made, covering the alpha and beta chains. A roughly 20-cycle PCR with a constant-region primer and V-primer adapter amplified TCRs. mRNA, after isolation, was amplified by in vitro transcription. Each CDR3 protein is one row after TCRdb ran MiXCR on the reads. Of more than 70,000 distinct CDR3 sequences listed, 20% to 25% are singletons. These data are taken from a study of low-dose radiotherapy and immunotherapy resistance in tumors. At the level of the study: A total of 13 Gy over 26 weeks was given to Cohort 2 as 1 Gy per fraction every two weeks.

CDR1 and CDR2 from the germline V gene are SGHRS and YFSETQ. Trimming removed 2 bases at V and 3 bases at J, with 8 bases between. The CDR3 length is 13 residues. The TCR originated in a female donor with ovarian cancer. V and J are TRBV5-1 and TRBJ1-1; D gene unclear. Sequences were derived from PBMCs, sampled after low-dose radiotherapy plus immunotherapy. This CDR3 reads CASSFFKDTEAFF. The CDR3 coding sequence is TGCGCCAGCAGCTTTTTCAAGGACACTGAAGCTTTCTTT.